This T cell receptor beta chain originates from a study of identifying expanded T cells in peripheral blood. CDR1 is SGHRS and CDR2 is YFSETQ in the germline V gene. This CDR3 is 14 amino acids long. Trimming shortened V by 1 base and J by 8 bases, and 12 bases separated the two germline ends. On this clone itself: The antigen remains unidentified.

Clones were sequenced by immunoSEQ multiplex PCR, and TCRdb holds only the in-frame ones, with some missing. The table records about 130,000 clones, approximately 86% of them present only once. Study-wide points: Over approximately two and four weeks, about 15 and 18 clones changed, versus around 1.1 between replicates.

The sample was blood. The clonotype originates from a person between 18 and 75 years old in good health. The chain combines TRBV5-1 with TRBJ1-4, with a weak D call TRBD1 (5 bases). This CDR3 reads CASSLLPRDEKLFF. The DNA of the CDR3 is TGCGCCAGCAGCTTGTTACCCAGGGACGAAAAACTGTTTTTT.